This paragraph reports one T cell receptor beta chain. Trimming cost V 2 bases and J 5 bases, with 13 bases left between them. The CDR3 loop spans 14 amino acids. Germline CDR1 is SGHRS and CDR2 is YFSETQ. The authors' processing: Amplification of reference gene primers was used by the study to estimate nucleated cell counts. This table comes from immunoSEQ multiplex PCR, and its TCRdb copy is limited to in-frame clones, with some not included. V and J calls and clone size follow that table, whereas D and trimming were derived from the DNA. The table records 200,000 or so clones, 75% to 90% of them present only once. This specimen belongs to a study of blood T cell repertoires in COVID-19. Turning to the study itself: The United States, Italy and Spain were the sources of the acute and convalescent COVID-19 samples. T cells, B-cell-depleted T cells, or PBMCs provided the cDNA or gDNA that served as material.

The clonotype comes from a man between 65 and 79 years old with active or convalescent COVID-19. Sequencing was performed on peripheral blood. The chain is built from TRBV5-1 and TRBJ2-5; D perhaps matches TRBD1 (5 bases). The CDR3 DNA reads as TGCGCCAGCAGCTTTGGCACTTCAGGGGAGACCCAGTACTTC. Protein sequence: CASSFGTSGETQYF.